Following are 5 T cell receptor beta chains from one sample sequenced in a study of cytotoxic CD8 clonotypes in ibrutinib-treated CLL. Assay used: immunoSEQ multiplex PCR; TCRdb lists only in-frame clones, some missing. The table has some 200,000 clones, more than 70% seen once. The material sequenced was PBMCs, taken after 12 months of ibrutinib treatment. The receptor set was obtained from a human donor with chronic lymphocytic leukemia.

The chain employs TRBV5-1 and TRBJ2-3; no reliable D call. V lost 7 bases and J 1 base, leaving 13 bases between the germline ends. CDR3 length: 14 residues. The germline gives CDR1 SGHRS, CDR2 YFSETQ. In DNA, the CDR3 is TGCGCCAGCGTCCGTGGCGACCGCACAGATACGCAGTATTTT. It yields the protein CASVRGDRTDTQYF.

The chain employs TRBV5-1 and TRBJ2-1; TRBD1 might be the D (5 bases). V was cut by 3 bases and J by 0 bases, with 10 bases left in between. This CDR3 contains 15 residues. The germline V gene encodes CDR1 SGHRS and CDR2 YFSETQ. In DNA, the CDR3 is TGCGCCAGCAGCTCAGGGTTGGTCTCCTACAATGAGCAGTTCTTC. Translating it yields CASSSGLVSYNEQFF.

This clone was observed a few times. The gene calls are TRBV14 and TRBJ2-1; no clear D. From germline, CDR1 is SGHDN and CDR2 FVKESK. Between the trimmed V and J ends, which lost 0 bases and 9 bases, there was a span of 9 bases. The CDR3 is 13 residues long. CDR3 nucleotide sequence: TGTGCCAGCAGCCAAGATTTGGTTAGTGAGCAGTTCTTC. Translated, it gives CASSQDLVSEQFF.

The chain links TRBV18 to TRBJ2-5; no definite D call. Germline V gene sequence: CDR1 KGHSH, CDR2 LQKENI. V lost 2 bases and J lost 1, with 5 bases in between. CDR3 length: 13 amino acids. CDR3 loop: CASSPGVQETQYF. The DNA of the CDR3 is TGTGCCAGCTCACCAGGGGTCCAAGAGACCCAGTACTTC.

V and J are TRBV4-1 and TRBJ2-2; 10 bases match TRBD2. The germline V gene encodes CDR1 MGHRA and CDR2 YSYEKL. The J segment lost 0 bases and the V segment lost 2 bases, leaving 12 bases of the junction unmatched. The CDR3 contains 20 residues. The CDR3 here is CASSQWSVSGGPPNTGELFF. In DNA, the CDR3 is TGCGCCAGCAGCCAATGGTCGGTTAGCGGGGGGCCTCCGAACACCGGGGAGCTGTTTTTT.